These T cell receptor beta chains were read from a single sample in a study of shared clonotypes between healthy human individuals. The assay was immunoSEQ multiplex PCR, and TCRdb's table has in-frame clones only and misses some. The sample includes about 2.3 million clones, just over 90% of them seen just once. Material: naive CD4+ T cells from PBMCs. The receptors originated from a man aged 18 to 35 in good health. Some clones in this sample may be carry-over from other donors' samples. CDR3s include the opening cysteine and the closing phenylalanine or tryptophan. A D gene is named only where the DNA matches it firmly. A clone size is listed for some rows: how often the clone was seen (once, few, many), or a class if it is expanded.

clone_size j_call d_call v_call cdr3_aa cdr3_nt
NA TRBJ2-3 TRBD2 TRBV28 CASSLVSSGRVGTDTQYF TGTGCCAGCAGTTTGGTGTCTAGCGGGAGAGTGGGCACAGATACGCAGTATTTT
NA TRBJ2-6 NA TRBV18 CASSPLNTNSGANVLTF TGTGCCAGCTCACCACTGAATACCAACTCTGGGGCCAACGTCCTGACTTTC
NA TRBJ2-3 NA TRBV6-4 CASISDTQYF TGTGCCAGCATATCAGATACGCAGTATTTT
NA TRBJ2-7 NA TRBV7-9 CASSLLATSSYEQYF TGTGCCAGCAGCTTACTAGCTACGAGCTCCTACGAGCAGTACTTC
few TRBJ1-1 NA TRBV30 CAWSAGGVRVNTEAFF TGTGCCTGGAGTGCTGGGGGCGTGAGGGTGAACACTGAAGCTTTCTTT
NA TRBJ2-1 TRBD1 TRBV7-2 CASSLSRDSYNEQFF TGTGCCAGCAGCTTATCTCGGGACAGTTACAATGAGCAGTTCTTC
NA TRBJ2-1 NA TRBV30 CLANRETHNEQFF TGTCTTGCTAACAGGGAAACGCACAATGAGCAGTTCTTC
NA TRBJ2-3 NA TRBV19 CASSMGGFTDTQYF TGTGCCAGTAGTATGGGTGGTTTCACAGATACGCAGTATTTT
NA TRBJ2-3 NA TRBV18 CASSPPSSTDTQYF TGTGCCAGCTCACCACCGTCTAGCACAGATACGCAGTATTTT
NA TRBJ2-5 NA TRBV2 CASSGERHLQETQYF TGTGCCAGCAGTGGGGAGCGGCACCTCCAAGAGACCCAGTACTTC
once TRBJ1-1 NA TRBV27 CATRLAAVMNTEAFF TGTGCCACCCGTTTGGCAGCTGTTATGAACACTGAGGCTTTCTTT
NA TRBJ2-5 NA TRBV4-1 CASSQGAGRIQETQYF TGCGCCAGCAGCCAAGGTGCGGGACGGATCCAAGAGACCCAGTACTTC
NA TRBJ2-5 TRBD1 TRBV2 CASSEDVGGTTYF TGTGCCAGCAGTGAAGATGTAGGGGGCACTACTTACTTC
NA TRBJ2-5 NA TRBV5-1 CASSLGEGIVETQYF TGCGCCAGCAGCTTGGGAGAGGGGATTGTAGAGACCCAGTACTTC
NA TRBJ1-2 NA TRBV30 CAWTVRHSYTF TGTGCCTGGACGGTGCGGCATAGCTACACCTTC
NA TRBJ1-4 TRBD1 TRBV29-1 CSVQGGSEKLFF TGCAGCGTTCAGGGGGGAAGTGAAAAACTGTTTTTT
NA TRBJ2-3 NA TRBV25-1 CASRTSRQTDTQYF TGTGCCAGCAGGACAAGCCGACAGACAGATACGCAGTATTTT
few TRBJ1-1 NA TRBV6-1 CASRESQRTEAFF TGTGCCTCCAGGGAAAGCCAAAGGACTGAAGCTTTCTTT
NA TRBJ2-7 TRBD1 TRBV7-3 CASSSGQGWGEQYF TGTGCCAGCAGCAGTGGACAGGGATGGGGCGAGCAGTACTTC
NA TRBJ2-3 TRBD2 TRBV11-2 CASSPSTSGGTDTQYF TGTGCCAGCAGCCCCTCAACTAGCGGGGGCACAGATACGCAGTATTTT
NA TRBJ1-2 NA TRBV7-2 CASSLSYGSRGDGYTF TGTGCCAGCAGCTTAAGTTACGGCTCGAGAGGTGATGGCTACACCTTC
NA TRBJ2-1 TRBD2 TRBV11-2 CASSSTAVFAGASYNEQFF TGTGCCAGCAGCTCCACGGCGGTCTTCGCGGGAGCCTCCTACAATGAGCAGTTCTTC
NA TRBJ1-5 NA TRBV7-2 CASSLVWGGAAQPQHF TGTGCCAGCAGCTTAGTGTGGGGGGGGGCGGCTCAGCCCCAGCATTTT
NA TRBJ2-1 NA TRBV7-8 CASSHAMGGASYNEQFF TGTGCCAGCAGCCATGCTATGGGCGGCGCGTCCTACAATGAGCAGTTCTTC
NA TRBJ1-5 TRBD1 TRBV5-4 CASSPDRLMPQHF TGTGCCAGCAGCCCGGACAGGCTGATGCCCCAGCATTTT
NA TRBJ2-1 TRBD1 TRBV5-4 CASSPGQGGNEQFF TGTGCCAGCAGCCCGGGACAGGGGGGGAATGAGCAGTTCTTC